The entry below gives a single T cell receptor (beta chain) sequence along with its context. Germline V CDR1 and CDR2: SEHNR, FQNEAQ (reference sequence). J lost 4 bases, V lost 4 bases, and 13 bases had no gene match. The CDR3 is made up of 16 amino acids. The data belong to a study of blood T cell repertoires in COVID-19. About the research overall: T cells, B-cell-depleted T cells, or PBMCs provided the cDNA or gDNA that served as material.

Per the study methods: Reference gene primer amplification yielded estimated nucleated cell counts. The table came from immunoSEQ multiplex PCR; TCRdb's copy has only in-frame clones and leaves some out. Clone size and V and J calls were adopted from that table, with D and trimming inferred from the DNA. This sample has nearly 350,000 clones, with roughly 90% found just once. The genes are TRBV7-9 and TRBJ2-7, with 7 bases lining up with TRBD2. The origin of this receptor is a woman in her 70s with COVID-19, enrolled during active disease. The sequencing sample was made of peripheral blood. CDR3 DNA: TGTGCCAGCAGCTCGTTCCGAGGGGAGGGGTTGTACGAGCAGTACTTC. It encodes CASSSFRGEGLYEQYF.